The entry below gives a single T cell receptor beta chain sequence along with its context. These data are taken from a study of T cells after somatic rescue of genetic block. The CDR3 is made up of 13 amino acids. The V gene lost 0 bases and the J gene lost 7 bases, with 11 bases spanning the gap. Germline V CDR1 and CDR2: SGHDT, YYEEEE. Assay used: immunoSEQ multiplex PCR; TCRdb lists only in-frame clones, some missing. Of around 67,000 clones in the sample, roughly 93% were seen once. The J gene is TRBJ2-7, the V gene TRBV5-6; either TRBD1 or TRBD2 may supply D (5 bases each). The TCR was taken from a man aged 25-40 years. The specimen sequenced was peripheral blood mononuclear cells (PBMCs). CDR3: CASSLVGAGEQYF. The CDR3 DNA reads TGTGCCAGCAGCTTGGTCGGGGCTGGAGAGCAGTACTTC.